This T cell receptor (beta chain) came from a study of post-analysis software for immune sequencing data. Notes on this clonotype: The antigen remains undetermined.

Presence of unique molecular identifiers characterized the TCR beta cDNA libraries. TCRdb analysed the PCR reads with MiXCR anew, one entry per CDR3 protein. This sample has some 890,000 distinct CDR3 sequences, with about 50% found just once. Trimming shortened V by 3 bases and J by 2 bases, and 11 bases separated the two germline ends. The CDR3 sequence is 15 residues long. Germline lookup yields CDR1 MDHEN and CDR2 SYDVKM. Overall study results and limits: The five TRBV segments detected at higher frequency in patients than in controls included TRBV5-6, TRBV5-1 and TRBV20-1.

The V and J genes are TRBV28 and TRBJ2-1; D tentatively fits TRBD1 or TRBD2 (5 bases each). This sequence was found in a girl aged 5 to 17 with multiple sclerosis. The sequencing sample was made of blood. Here the CDR3 reads CASSFGGEAYNEQFF. As DNA, the CDR3 is TGTGCCAGCAGTTTTGGGGGAGAAGCCTACAATGAGCAGTTCTTC.